These 20 T cell receptor beta chains share one sample of origin, sequenced in a study of cytomegalovirus exposure and HLA in healthy donors. Some clones are missing from TCRdb's copy, which holds only in-frame ones; the method was immunoSEQ multiplex PCR. The sample records 100,000 to 150,000 clones, 89% being singletons. Sequences were obtained from PBMCs. Receptor source: a woman younger than 35 in good health and CMV-seronegative.

This chain connects TRBV6-5 to TRBJ2-7, with D possibly being TRBD1 (6 bases). The CDR3 runs to 14 residues. V was pared by 6 bases and J by 4 bases, with 16 bases between. Germline assignment: CDR1 MNHEY and CDR2 SVGAGI. CDR3 residues: CASRNGQGKYEQYF. The CDR3 DNA sequence: TGTGCCAGCAGAAACGGGCAGGGGAAATACGAGCAGTACTTC.

This clone was recorded a few times. The V and J genes are TRBV27 and TRBJ2-7; the D is unclear. The CDR3 totals 11 residues. Trimming removed 5 bases from V and 2 bases from J, with 4 bases in between. The germline gives CDR1 MNHEY, CDR2 SMNVEV (reference sequence). CDR3 residues: CASSGPYEQYF. The CDR3 DNA sequence: TGTGCCAGCAGTGGCCCCTACGAGCAGTACTTC.

The rearrangement links TRBV5-6 to TRBJ1-5; D unresolved. CDR1 and CDR2 (germline): SGHDT, YYEEEE. This CDR3 is 15 amino acids long. The V gene lost 0 bases and the J gene lost 3 bases, with 10 bases spanning the gap. The CDR3 nucleotides are TGTGCCAGCAGCTTGGCCAACCAGGCCAATCAGCCCCAGCATTTT. The encoded protein is CASSLANQANQPQHF. Full variable domain (rest looked up from reference TRBV5-6 and TRBJ1-5): DAGVTQSPTHLIKTRGQQVTLRCSPKSGHDTVSWYQQALGQGPQFIFQYYEEEERQRGNFPDRFSGHQFPNYSSELNVNALLLGDSALYLCASSLANQANQPQHFGDGTRLSIL.

This clone came up a few times. The gene calls are TRBV7-7 and TRBJ2-7; D is ambiguous. CDR3 length equals 14 residues. The germline CDR1 and CDR2 sequences are SSHAT and FNYEAQ (reference sequence). Trimming took 2 bases from V and 6 from J, leaving 14 bases between them. In DNA, the CDR3 is TGTGCCAGCAGCTTAATAGAGAGGCTGCGCGAGCAGTACGTC. As protein: CASSLIERLREQYV.

The chain links TRBV28 to TRBJ2-4; TRBD1 is a possible D gene (6 bases). The CDR3 contains 15 residues. Germline CDR1 and CDR2: MDHEN and SYDVKM. V was shortened by 6 bases and J by 0 bases, with 12 bases between the two germline ends. The CDR3 loop is CASSLSGVAKNIQYF. CDR3 DNA sequence: TGTGCCAGCAGCCTATCAGGGGTAGCCAAAAACATTCAGTACTTC. The full variable domain, rest sourced from reference TRBV28 and TRBJ2-4, is DVKVTQSSRYLVKRTGEKVFLECVQDMDHENMFWYRQDPGLGLRLIYFSYDVKMKEKGDIPEGYSVSREKKERFSLILESASTNQTSMYLCASSLSGVAKNIQYFGAGTRLSVL.

This rearrangement joins TRBV18 to TRBJ1-1; D unclear. Between the trimmed V and J ends, which lost 2 bases and 0 bases, there was a span of 7 bases. The CDR3 has 14 residues. Germline loops: CDR1 KGHSH, CDR2 LQKENI. The DNA of the CDR3 is TGTGCCAGCTCACCAACCCCGGTGAACACTGAAGCTTTCTTT. It codes for CASSPTPVNTEAFF.

CDR3 in amino acids: CASSLTVGTVNTEAFF. The CDR3 bases are TGTGCCAGCAGCCTGACCGTCGGGACAGTGAACACTGAAGCTTTCTTT. This chain joins TRBV28 and TRBJ1-1, with TRBD1 identical over 7 bases. This CDR3 spans 16 amino acids. V lost 6 bases and J lost 0; bases outside the gene matches: 10. The germline V gene encodes CDR1 MDHEN and CDR2 SYDVKM. The full variable domain, rest sourced from reference TRBV28 and TRBJ1-1, is DVKVTQSSRYLVKRTGEKVFLECVQDMDHENMFWYRQDPGLGLRLIYFSYDVKMKEKGDIPEGYSVSREKKERFSLILESASTNQTSMYLCASSLTVGTVNTEAFFGQGTRLTVV.

The chain has TRBV28 and TRBJ2-1; 9 positions match TRBD1. Germline lookup yields CDR1 MDHEN and CDR2 SYDVKM. CDR3 length equals 16 residues. Trimming cost V 7 bases and J 8 bases; bases outside gene matches: 15. CDR3 DNA: TGTGCCAGCACCCTTTGGGCAGGACAGGGGAACGATGAGCAGTTCTTC. Residues: CASTLWAGQGNDEQFF.

CDR3 nucleotide sequence: TGTGCCAGCAGTCCATTCGGGGGTTCCTATAATTCACCCCTCCACTTT. Translation gives CASSPFGGSYNSPLHF. The gene calls are TRBV28 and TRBJ1-6, with D perhaps matching TRBD1 (5 bases). V was cut by 5 bases and J by 1 base, with 12 bases left in between. The CDR3 loop spans 16 amino acids. Germline CDR1 and CDR2: MDHEN and SYDVKM. The variable domain in full, with the rest retrieved from reference TRBV28 and TRBJ1-6, is DVKVTQSSRYLVKRTGEKVFLECVQDMDHENMFWYRQDPGLGLRLIYFSYDVKMKEKGDIPEGYSVSREKKERFSLILESASTNQTSMYLCASSPFGGSYNSPLHFGNGTRLTVT.

The V call is TRBV23-1, the J call TRBJ1-1; D unresolved. TRBV23-1 is flagged as an ORF with uncertain function. The CDR3 runs 12 residues. V shed 6 bases and J shed 1 base, with 6 bases lying between them. The DNA for the CDR3 is TGCGCCAGCAGCCTTTGGAACACTGAAGCTTTCTTT. Amino acid sequence: CASSLWNTEAFF.

V and J are TRBV5-4 and TRBJ1-1; 10 bases match TRBD1. V was clipped by 3 bases and J by 5 bases; unmatched bases: 13. Germline CDR1 and CDR2: SGHNT and YYREEE (reference sequence). The CDR3 has 17 residues. The CDR3 sequence is CASSSPQPGTGVTEAFF. In DNA form, the CDR3 reads TGTGCCAGCAGCTCACCACAGCCCGGGACAGGGGTAACTGAAGCTTTCTTT.

The V and J genes are TRBV28 and TRBJ2-2; no clear D gene. CDR1 and CDR2 from the germline V gene are MDHEN and SYDVKM. This CDR3 is 14 amino acids long. The V and J ends lost 8 bases and 0 bases respectively, with 10 bases between them. The chain's CDR3 is CASAAQTNTGELFF. In DNA form, the CDR3 reads TGTGCCAGCGCTGCACAAACGAACACCGGGGAGCTGTTTTTT.

The chain combines TRBV29-1 with TRBJ2-1, with TRBD2 matching over 12 bases. The CDR3 length is 15 residues. Germline V gene data show CDR1 as SQVTM and CDR2 as ANQGSEA. V trimming: 4 bases; J trimming: 8 bases; junction bases outside the gene matches: 9. Here the CDR3 reads CSVVRTSGITHEQFF. The CDR3 DNA reads as TGCAGCGTTGTACGGACTAGCGGGATCACCCATGAGCAGTTCTTC.

This clone came up a few times. The rearrangement uses TRBV28 and TRBJ1-2, with 7 bases that match TRBD1. The CDR3 runs to 14 residues. The junction had 5 bases not matched to a gene; V was cut back by 3 bases and J by 4 bases. Per germline, CDR1 MDHEN and CDR2 SYDVKM. Here the CDR3 reads CASSFDRALYGYTF. The DNA of the CDR3 is TGTGCCAGCAGTTTCGACAGGGCTCTCTATGGCTACACCTTC.

This clone was seen just once. V is TRBV6-1 and J is TRBJ2-7; D is possibly TRBD1 (5 bases). Germline loops: CDR1 MNHNS, CDR2 SASEGT. The CDR3 has 12 residues. The V gene lost 3 bases and the J gene lost 4 bases, with 7 bases spanning the gap. In DNA, the CDR3 is TGTGCCAGCAGTGAGGGGCGGTACGAGCAGTACTTC. Translating gives CASSEGRYEQYF.

In its sample, this clone was seen a few times. The rearrangement uses TRBV5-5 and TRBJ1-1; TRBD1 is a possible D gene (5 bases). Germline lookup yields CDR1 SGHKS and CDR2 YYEKEE (reference sequence). Trimming removed 6 bases at V and 0 bases at J, with 9 bases between. The CDR3 covers 13 residues. The DNA of the CDR3 is TGTGCCAGCACACAGGTCATGAACACTGAAGCTTTCTTT. Translated, it gives CASTQVMNTEAFF.

The chain has TRBV2 and TRBJ2-1, with TRBD1 matching 10 bases. This CDR3 contains 13 residues. The trim removed 7 bases at V and 8 bases at J, leaving 5 bases unmatched. Germline V gene sequence: CDR1 SNHLY, CDR2 FYNNEI. The CDR3 DNA reads TGTGCCAGCAAGGGACAGGGGAGAGATGAGCAGTTCTTC. It specifies CASKGQGRDEQFF.

The chain joins TRBV6-5 to TRBJ2-1, with D possibly being TRBD2 (5 bases). This CDR3 comprises 15 residues. Germline CDR1 MNHEY, CDR2 SVGAGI. The V gene lost 0 bases and the J gene lost 4 bases, with 10 bases spanning the gap. CDR3 amino acids: CASSYSGVEYNEQFF. CDR3 DNA: TGTGCCAGCAGTTACTCGGGAGTGGAATACAATGAGCAGTTCTTC.

The genes are TRBV19 and TRBJ1-5, with TRBD1 matching over 8 bases. The V segment lost 5 bases and the J segment 4 bases; nucleotides outside the gene matches: 4. Germline V gives CDR1 LNHDA, CDR2 SQIVND (reference sequence). The CDR3 totals 14 residues. The CDR3 DNA reads as TGTGCCAGTAGTGGACAGGGAGTTAATCAGCCCCAGCATTTT. Protein: CASSGQGVNQPQHF. The full variable domain, in which reference TRBV19 and TRBJ1-5 provide the parts outside the CDR3, is DGGITQSPKYLFRKEGQNVTLSCEQNLNHDAMYWYRQDPGQGLRLIYYSQIVNDFQKGDIAEGYSVSREKKESFPLTVTSAQKNPTAFYLCASSGQGVNQPQHFGDGTRLSIL.

The chain uses TRBV30 and TRBJ2-3; D perhaps matches TRBD2 (6 bases). This CDR3 contains 15 residues. Germline assignment: CDR1 GTSNPN and CDR2 SVGIG (reference sequence). The germline V and J ends were trimmed by 2 bases and 1 base, with 13 bases remaining between them. Written as DNA, the CDR3 is TGTGCCTGGAGTCCCGTGGGGGGTGGCACAGATACGCAGTATTTT. Protein sequence: CAWSPVGGGTDTQYF.